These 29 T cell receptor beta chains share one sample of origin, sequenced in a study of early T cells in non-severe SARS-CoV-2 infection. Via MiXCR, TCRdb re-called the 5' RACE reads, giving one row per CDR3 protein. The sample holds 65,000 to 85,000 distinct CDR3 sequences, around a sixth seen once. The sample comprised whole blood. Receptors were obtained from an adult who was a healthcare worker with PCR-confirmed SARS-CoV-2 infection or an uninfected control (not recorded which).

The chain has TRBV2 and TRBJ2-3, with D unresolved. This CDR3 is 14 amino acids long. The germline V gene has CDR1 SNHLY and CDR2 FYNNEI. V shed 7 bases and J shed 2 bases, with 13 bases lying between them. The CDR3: CASKVALHTDTQYF. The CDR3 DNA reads TGTGCCAGCAAGGTAGCACTTCACACAGATACGCAGTATTTT.

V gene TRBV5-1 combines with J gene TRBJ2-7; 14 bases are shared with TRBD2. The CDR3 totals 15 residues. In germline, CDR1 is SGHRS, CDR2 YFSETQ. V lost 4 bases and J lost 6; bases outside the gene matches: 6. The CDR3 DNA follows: TGCGCCAGCAGCATCGGGACTAGCGGGAGTGGCGAGCAGTACTTC. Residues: CASSIGTSGSGEQYF.

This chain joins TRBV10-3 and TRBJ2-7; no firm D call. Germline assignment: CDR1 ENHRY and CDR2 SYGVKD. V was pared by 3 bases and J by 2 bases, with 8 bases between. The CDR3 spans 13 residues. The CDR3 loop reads CAISDIQTYEQYF. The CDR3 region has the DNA TGTGCCATCAGTGATATCCAGACCTACGAGCAGTACTTC.

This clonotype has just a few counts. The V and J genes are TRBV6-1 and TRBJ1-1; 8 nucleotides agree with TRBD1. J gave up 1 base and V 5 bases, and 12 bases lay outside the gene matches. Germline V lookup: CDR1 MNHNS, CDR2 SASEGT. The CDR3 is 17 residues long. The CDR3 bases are TGTGCCAGCAGTCCAACAGACAGGGGACCATCGAACACTGAAGCTTTCTTT. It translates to CASSPTDRGPSNTEAFF.

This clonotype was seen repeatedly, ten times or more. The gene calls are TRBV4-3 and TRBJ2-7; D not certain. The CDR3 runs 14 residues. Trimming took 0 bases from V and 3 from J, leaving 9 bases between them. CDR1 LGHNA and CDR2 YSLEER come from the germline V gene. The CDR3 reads CASSQESIRYEQYF. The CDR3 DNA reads TGCGCCAGCAGCCAAGAGAGCATTCGCTACGAGCAGTACTTC.

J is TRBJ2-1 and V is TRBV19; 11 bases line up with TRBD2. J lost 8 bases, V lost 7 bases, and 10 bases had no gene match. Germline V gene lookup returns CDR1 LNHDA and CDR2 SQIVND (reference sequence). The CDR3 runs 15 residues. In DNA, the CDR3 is TGTGCCAGTAACGACTTAGCGGGGGGGCTGGATGAGCAGTTCTTC. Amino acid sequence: CASNDLAGGLDEQFF. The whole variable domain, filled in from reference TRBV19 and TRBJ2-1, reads DGGITQSPKYLFRKEGQNVTLSCEQNLNHDAMYWYRQDPGQGLRLIYYSQIVNDFQKGDIAEGYSVSREKKESFPLTVTSAQKNPTAFYLCASNDLAGGLDEQFFGPGTRLTVL.

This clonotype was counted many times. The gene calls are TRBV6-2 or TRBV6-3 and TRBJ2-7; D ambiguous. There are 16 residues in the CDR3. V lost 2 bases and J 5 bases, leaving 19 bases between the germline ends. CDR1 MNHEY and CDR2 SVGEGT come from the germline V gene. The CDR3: CASSYGQPDKSHEQYF. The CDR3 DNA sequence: TGTGCCAGCAGTTACGGGCAACCAGACAAAAGCCACGAGCAGTACTTC.

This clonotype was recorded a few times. The CDR3 is CAISELTSYEQYF. In nucleotides, the CDR3 is TGTGCCATCAGTGAGCTAACCTCCTACGAGCAGTACTTC. The chain links TRBV10-3 to TRBJ2-7; D gene uncertain. The V end lost 2 bases, the J end lost 0 bases, and 5 bases lay between the germline ends. The CDR3 extends over 13 amino acids. Germline CDR1 reads ENHRY; CDR2 reads SYGVKD.

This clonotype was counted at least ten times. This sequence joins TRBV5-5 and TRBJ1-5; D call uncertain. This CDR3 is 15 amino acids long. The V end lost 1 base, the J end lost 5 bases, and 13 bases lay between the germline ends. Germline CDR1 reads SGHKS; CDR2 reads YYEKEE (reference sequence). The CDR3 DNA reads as TGTGCCAGCAGCTTGAGCGACAAGATTTATCAGCCCCAGCATTTT. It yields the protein CASSLSDKIYQPQHF.

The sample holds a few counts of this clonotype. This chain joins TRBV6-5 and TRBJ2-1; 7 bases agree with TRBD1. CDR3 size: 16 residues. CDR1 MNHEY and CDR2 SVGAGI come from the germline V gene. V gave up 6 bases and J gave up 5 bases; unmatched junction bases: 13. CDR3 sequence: CASRLRRTGVNNEQFF. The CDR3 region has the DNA TGTGCCAGCAGACTCCGACGCACAGGGGTGAACAATGAGCAGTTCTTC.

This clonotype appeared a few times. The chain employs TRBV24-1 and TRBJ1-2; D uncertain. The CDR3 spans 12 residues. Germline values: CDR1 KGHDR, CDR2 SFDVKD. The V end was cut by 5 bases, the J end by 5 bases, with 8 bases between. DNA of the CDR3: TGTGCCACCAGTGTCGTCCAATATGGCTACACCTTC. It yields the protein CATSVVQYGYTF.

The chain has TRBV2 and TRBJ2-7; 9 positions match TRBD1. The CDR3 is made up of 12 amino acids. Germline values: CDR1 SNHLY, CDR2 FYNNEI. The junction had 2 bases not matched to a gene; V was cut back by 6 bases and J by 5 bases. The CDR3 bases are TGTGCCAGCAGGGGACAGGGTAACGAGCAGTACTTC. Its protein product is CASRGQGNEQYF.

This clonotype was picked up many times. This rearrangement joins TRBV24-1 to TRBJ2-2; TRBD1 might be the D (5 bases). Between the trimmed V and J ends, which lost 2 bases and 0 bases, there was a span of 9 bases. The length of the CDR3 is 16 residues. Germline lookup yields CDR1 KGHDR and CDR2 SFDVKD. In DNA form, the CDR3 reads TGTGCCACCAGTGATTCCCGGACAACGAACACCGGGGAGCTGTTTTTT. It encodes CATSDSRTTNTGELFF.

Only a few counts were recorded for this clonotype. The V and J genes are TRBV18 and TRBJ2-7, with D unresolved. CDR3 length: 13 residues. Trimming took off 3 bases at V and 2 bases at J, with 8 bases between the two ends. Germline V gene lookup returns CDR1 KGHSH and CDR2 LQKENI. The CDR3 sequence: CASSPDTTYEQYF. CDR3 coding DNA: TGTGCCAGCTCACCGGATACTACCTACGAGCAGTACTTC.

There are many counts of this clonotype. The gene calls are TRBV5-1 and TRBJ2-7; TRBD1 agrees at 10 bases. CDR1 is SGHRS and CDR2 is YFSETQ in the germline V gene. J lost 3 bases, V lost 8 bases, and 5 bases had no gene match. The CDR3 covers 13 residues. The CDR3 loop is CASSTGGNYEQYF. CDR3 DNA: TGCGCCAGTTCGACAGGGGGCAACTACGAGCAGTACTTC.

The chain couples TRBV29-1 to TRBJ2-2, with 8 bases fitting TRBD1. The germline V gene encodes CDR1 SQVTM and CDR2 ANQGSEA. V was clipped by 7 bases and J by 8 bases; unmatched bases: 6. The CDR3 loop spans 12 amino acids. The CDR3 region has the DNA TGCAGCGCTCAGACAGGGGCAGGGGAGCTGTTTTTT. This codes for CSAQTGAGELFF.

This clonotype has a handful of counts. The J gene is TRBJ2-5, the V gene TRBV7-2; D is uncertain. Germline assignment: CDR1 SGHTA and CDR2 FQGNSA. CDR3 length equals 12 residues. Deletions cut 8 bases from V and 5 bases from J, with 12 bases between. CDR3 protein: CASLSPPETQYF. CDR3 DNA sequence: TGTGCCAGCCTCTCCCCCCCCGAGACCCAGTACTTC.

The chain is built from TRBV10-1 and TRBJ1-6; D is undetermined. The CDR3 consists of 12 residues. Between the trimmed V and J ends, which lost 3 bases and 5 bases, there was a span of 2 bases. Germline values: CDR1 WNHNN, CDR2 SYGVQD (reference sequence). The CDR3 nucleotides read TGCGCCAGCAGTGAAAATAATTCACCCCTCCACTTT. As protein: CASSENNSPLHF.

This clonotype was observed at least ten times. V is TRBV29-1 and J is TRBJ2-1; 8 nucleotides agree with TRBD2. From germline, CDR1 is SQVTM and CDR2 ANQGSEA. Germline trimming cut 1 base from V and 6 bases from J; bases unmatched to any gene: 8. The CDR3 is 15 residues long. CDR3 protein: CSVEAHGGGSNEQFF. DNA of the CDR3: TGCAGCGTTGAAGCGCACGGGGGGGGAAGCAATGAGCAGTTCTTC.

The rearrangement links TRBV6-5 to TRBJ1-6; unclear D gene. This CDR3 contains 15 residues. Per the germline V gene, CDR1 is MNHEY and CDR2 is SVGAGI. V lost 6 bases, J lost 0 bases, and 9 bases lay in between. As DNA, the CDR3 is TGTGCCAGCAGCCCTATTAGCTCCTATAATTCACCCCTCCACTTT. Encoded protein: CASSPISSYNSPLHF.

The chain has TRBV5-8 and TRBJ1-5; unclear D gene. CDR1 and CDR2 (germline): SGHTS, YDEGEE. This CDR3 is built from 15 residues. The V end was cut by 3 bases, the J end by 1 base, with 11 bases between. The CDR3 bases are TGTGCCAGCAGCTACGAGACGCGGAGCAATCAGCCCCAGCATTTT. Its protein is CASSYETRSNQPQHF.

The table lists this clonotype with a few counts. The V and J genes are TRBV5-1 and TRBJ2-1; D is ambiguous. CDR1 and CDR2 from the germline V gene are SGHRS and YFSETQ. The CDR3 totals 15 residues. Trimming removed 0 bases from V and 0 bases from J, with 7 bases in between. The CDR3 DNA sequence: TGCGCCAGCAGCTTGGTGACGAGCTCCTACAATGAGCAGTTCTTC. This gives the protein CASSLVTSSYNEQFF. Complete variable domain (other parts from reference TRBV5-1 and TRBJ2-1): KAGVTQTPRYLIKTRGQQVTLSCSPISGHRSVSWYQQTPGQGLQFLFEYFSETQRNKGNFPGRFSGRQFSNSRSEMNVSTLELGDSALYLCASSLVTSSYNEQFFGPGTRLTVL.

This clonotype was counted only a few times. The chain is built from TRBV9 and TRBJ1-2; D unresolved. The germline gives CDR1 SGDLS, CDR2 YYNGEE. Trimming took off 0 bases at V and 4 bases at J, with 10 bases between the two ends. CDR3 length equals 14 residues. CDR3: CASSVVAEPYGYTF. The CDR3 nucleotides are TGTGCCAGCAGCGTAGTGGCGGAACCCTATGGCTACACCTTC.

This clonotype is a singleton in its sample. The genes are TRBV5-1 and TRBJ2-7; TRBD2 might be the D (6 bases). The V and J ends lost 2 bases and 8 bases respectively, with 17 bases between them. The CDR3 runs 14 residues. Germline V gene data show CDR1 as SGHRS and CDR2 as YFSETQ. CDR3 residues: CASSLTSGPLKQYF. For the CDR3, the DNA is TGCGCCAGCAGCTTAACCAGCGGGCCCTTAAAGCAGTACTTC.

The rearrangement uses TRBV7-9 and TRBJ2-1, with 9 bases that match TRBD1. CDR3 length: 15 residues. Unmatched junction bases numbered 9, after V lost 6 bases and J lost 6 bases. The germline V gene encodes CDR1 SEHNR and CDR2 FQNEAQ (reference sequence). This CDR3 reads CASREQGAIGNEQFF. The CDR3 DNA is TGTGCCAGCAGGGAACAGGGGGCGATAGGCAATGAGCAGTTCTTC.

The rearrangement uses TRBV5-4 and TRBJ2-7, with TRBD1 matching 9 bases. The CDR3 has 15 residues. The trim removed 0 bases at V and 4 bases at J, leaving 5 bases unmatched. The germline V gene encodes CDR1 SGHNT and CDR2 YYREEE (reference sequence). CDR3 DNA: TGTGCCAGCAGCTTGGCGGGACAGGGTGGTTACGAGCAGTACTTC. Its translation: CASSLAGQGGYEQYF.

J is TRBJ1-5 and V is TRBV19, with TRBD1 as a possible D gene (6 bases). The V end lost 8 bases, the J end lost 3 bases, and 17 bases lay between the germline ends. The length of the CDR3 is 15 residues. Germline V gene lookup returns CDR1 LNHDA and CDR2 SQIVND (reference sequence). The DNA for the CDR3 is TGTGCCAGTCGTTCGGGGGGCAATCTCAATCAGCCCCAGCATTTT. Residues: CASRSGGNLNQPQHF.

CDR3 amino acids: CASSPGHSSTDTQYF. The CDR3 DNA follows: TGTGCCAGCAGCCCGGGACACAGCAGCACAGATACGCAGTATTTT. V usage is TRBV5-5 and J usage is TRBJ2-3, with D possibly matching TRBD1 (6 bases). The CDR3 contains 15 residues. CDR1 and CDR2 from the germline V gene are SGHKS and YYEKEE (reference sequence). V lost 4 bases and J lost 0, with 12 bases in between.

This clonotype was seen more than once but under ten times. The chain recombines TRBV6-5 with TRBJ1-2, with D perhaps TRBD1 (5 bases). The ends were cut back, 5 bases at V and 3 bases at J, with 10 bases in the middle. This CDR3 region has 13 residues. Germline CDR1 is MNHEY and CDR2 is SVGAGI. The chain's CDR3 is CASSPQGHYGYTF. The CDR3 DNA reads TGTGCCAGCAGTCCCCAGGGACACTATGGCTACACCTTC.